This T cell receptor beta chain is drawn from a study of identical twins. Study results and caveats: It was cross-sectional statistical analysis, not following the same donors, that the conclusions relied on.

A note on this clonotype: Its target is unknown.

MiXCR, run by TCRdb on the 5' RACE reads, gives a single entry per CDR3 protein. The top ten hold around 0.48% of the sample, which has more than 400,000 distinct CDR3 sequences, 12% to 15% seen once. J gave up 10 bases and V 5 bases, and 5 bases lay outside the gene matches. The CDR3 length is 13 residues. CDR1 is SSHAT and CDR2 is FNYEAQ in the germline V gene (reference sequence). In addition, the sample was reused for a study of yellow fever vaccine responses in identical twins.

Specimen: CD4+ T cells sorted from blood. This sequence originates from a woman aged 18-35 years in good health. This rearrangement joins TRBV7-7 to TRBJ2-1; 10 nucleotides match TRBD1. CDR3 DNA sequence: TGTGCCAGCAGCGCCGGGACAGGGGACGAGCAGTTCTTC. It is translated as CASSAGTGDEQFF.